These 29 T cell receptor beta chains share one sample of origin, sequenced in a study of cytomegalovirus exposure and HLA in healthy donors (dated by TCRdb to 2016 to 2017). Receptors were amplified or captured by the immunoSEQ multiplex PCR assay. A mixture of 60 forward primers for TCR Vbeta segments and 13 reverse primers for TCR Jbeta segments was used in the multiplex PCR. TCRdb retrieved this table from immuneACCESS and kept in-frame rearrangements only. Not all clones are present; in checked studies, unresolved V genes account for under half, and no reason is known for the remainder. The sample table contains 200,000 or so clones; only one count was recorded for about 80% of them. Of the sample, around 2.1% falls within the top ten clones. Sequencing was performed on PBMCs. All receptors derive from a woman aged 18-29 years in good health and CMV-seropositive.

This chain joins TRBV4-2 and TRBJ2-5; the match to TRBD1 covers 7 bases. CDR3 size: 14 residues. The V gene end was trimmed by 4 bases and the J gene end by 3 bases; junction bases not matched to a gene: 5. Germline CDR1 is LGHNA and CDR2 is YNFKEQ. The CDR3 protein is CASSLGQLKETQYF. The CDR3 DNA sequence: TGTGCCAGCAGCCTGGGACAGTTAAAAGAGACCCAGTACTTC.

The CDR3 sequence: CASTPTFVKTGTPVFRYGYTF. In nucleotides, the CDR3 is TGCGCCAGCACCCCAACGTTCGTCAAGACAGGGACCCCGGTTTTTCGTTATGGCTACACCTTC. The chain couples TRBV23-1 to TRBJ1-2; TRBD1 aligns across 7 bases. TRBV23-1 qualifies as an ORF whose function is uncertain. The CDR3 runs 21 residues. V shed 7 bases, J shed 5 bases, and the junction held 31 bases outside the gene matches.

The rearrangement uses TRBV28 and TRBJ1-1; 7 bases fit TRBD1. The germline CDR1 and CDR2 sequences are MDHEN and SYDVKM. V trimming: 6 bases; J trimming: 7 bases; junction bases outside the gene matches: 11. CDR3 size: 14 residues. The CDR3 DNA reads TGTGCCAGCAGCCAACAGGGGCCCCAACTTGAAGCTTTCTTT. Protein sequence: CASSQQGPQLEAFF.

This chain links TRBV27 with TRBJ2-1; 9 bases match TRBD2. After removal of 5 bases from V and 2 bases from J, the junction contained 4 bases not matched to a gene. Looked up from germline, CDR1 is MNHEY and CDR2 is SMNVEV (reference sequence). The CDR3 is 15 residues long. The CDR3 loop reads CASSVAGAAYNEQFF. For the CDR3, the DNA is TGTGCCAGCAGTGTAGCGGGGGCCGCCTACAATGAGCAGTTCTTC.

The J gene is TRBJ1-4, the V gene TRBV5-6, with D possibly matching TRBD1 (5 bases). The V gene's germline CDR1 is SGHDT and CDR2 YYEEEE. V shed 0 bases and J shed 7 bases, with 10 bases lying between them. This CDR3 comprises 14 residues. DNA of the CDR3: TGTGCCAGCAGCTTGGAGGGGTTGGGTGAAAAACTGTTTTTT. It translates to CASSLEGLGEKLFF.

V usage is TRBV5-4 and J usage is TRBJ2-2; D call uncertain. V lost 1 base and J lost 1, with 5 bases in between. The CDR3 sequence is 14 residues long. Germline loops: CDR1 SGHNT, CDR2 YYREEE (reference sequence). CDR3 sequence reads: CASSLTENTGELFF. CDR3 nucleotides: TGTGCCAGCAGCTTGACAGAGAACACCGGGGAGCTGTTTTTT.

In this sample, this clone turned up a few times. V is TRBV5-3 and J is TRBJ1-6; the D gene is possibly TRBD1 (5 bases). TRBV5-3 is an ORF, with its function uncertain. The CDR3 length is 13 residues. Trimming pared 7 bases from V and 8 bases from J, leaving 13 bases between. CDR3 nucleotides: TGTGCCAGACCGACAGATCGGGATTCACCCCTCCACTTT. It codes for CARPTDRDSPLHF.

The V and J genes are TRBV7-9 and TRBJ2-1, with TRBD2 matching over 9 bases. V dropped 0 bases and J dropped 6; count of bases not matched to a gene: 6. CDR3 size: 16 residues. Per the germline V gene, CDR1 is SEHNR and CDR2 is FQNEAQ (reference sequence). CDR3 sequence (DNA): TGTGCCAGCAGCTTAGCCGGGCTAGCGGGGCCCAATGAGCAGTTCTTC. Amino acids: CASSLAGLAGPNEQFF.

The V and J genes are TRBV4-3 and TRBJ2-3, with TRBD2 as a possible D gene (6 bases). Germline CDR1 and CDR2: LGHNA and YSLEER. Trimming stripped 0 bases from V and 4 bases from J, with 14 bases between. This CDR3 has 16 residues. CDR3 sequence (DNA): TGCGCCAGCAGCCAAGATTATCTGCGGGGAGCAGATACGCAGTATTTT. It is translated as CASSQDYLRGADTQYF.

This clone is a singleton in its sample. The chain recombines TRBV18 with TRBJ2-1; the match to TRBD2 covers 10 bases. The V segment lost 2 bases and the J segment 7 bases; nucleotides outside the gene matches: 5. The CDR3 has 15 amino acids. Germline CDR1 and CDR2: KGHSH and LQKENI. CDR3 loop: CASSPRTSGENEQFF. CDR3 nucleotides: TGTGCCAGCTCACCAAGAACTAGCGGGGAAAATGAGCAGTTCTTC.

The V gene is TRBV30, the J gene TRBJ2-5, with 9 bases aligning to TRBD1. Germline V gives CDR1 GTSNPN, CDR2 SVGIG (reference sequence). The CDR3 runs 15 residues. J lost 5 bases, V lost 4 bases, and 11 bases had no gene match. The DNA of the CDR3 is TGTGCCTGGATCACAGGGGGCGATTATTCTGAGACCCAGTACTTC. Translated, it gives CAWITGGDYSETQYF.

The rearrangement links TRBV9 to TRBJ1-3; D is undetermined. V was cut by 0 bases and J by 4 bases, with 8 bases left in between. The CDR3 is made up of 14 amino acids. CDR1 is SGDLS, CDR2 YYNGEE, per germline. The CDR3 is CASSVGQVGNTIYF. In DNA form, the CDR3 reads TGTGCCAGCAGCGTAGGGCAAGTAGGAAACACCATATATTTT.

The gene calls are TRBV19 and TRBJ1-2, with D unclear. V was cut by 2 bases and J by 7 bases, with 8 bases left in between. CDR1 and CDR2 from the germline V gene are LNHDA and SQIVND (reference sequence). The CDR3 runs to 12 residues. The CDR3 sequence: CASSISGGGYTF. CDR3 bases: TGTGCCAGTAGTATAAGTGGCGGTGGCTACACCTTC.

The chain is built from TRBV27 and TRBJ1-5; no reliable D call. Trimming shortened V by 3 bases and J by 3 bases, and 9 bases separated the two germline ends. The length of the CDR3 is 14 residues. Germline CDR1 and CDR2: MNHEY and SMNVEV (reference sequence). CDR3 loop: CASSFYGNNQPQHF. The CDR3 DNA reads as TGTGCCAGCAGTTTTTACGGGAACAATCAGCCCCAGCATTTT.

The chain links TRBV10-2 to TRBJ1-1, with TRBD1 as a possible D gene (6 bases). The germline gives CDR1 WSHSY, CDR2 SAAADI. Deletions cut 9 bases from V and 1 base from J, with 9 bases between. CDR3 length: 12 residues. CDR3 DNA sequence: TGCGCCAGTGGACAGCCGAACACTGAAGCTTTCTTT. Protein sequence: CASGQPNTEAFF.

This clone has just one count. The rearrangement links TRBV27 to TRBJ1-2; D possibly corresponds to TRBD1 (6 bases). This CDR3 is built from 13 residues. Germline V gene lookup returns CDR1 MNHEY and CDR2 SMNVEV (reference sequence). Between the trimmed V and J ends, which lost 6 bases and 8 bases, there was a span of 16 bases. The CDR3: CASSWTAGGGYTF. CDR3 coding DNA: TGTGCCAGCAGCTGGACAGCTGGAGGAGGCTACACCTTC.

V usage is TRBV4-1 and J usage is TRBJ1-5; tentatively, D is TRBD1 (5 bases). From germline, CDR1 is MGHRA and CDR2 YSYEKL. The V gene lost 2 bases and the J gene lost 2 bases, with 13 bases spanning the gap. The CDR3 sequence is 16 residues long. In DNA form, the CDR3 reads TGCGCCAGCAGCCAAAATGGGGCGGCGGGCAATCAGCCCCAGCATTTT. Protein sequence: CASSQNGAAGNQPQHF.

V and J are TRBV14 and TRBJ1-1, with 7 bases fitting TRBD1. V was pared by 2 bases and J by 4 bases, with 7 bases of the junction left unmatched. The CDR3 is made up of 15 amino acids. The V gene's germline CDR1 is SGHDN and CDR2 FVKESK. CDR3 in amino acids: CASSQSRGRSTEAFF. In DNA, the CDR3 is TGTGCCAGCAGCCAAAGTAGGGGGCGAAGCACTGAAGCTTTCTTT. Filled out from reference TRBV14 and TRBJ1-1, the complete variable domain reads EAGVTQFPSHSVIEKGQTVTLRCDPISGHDNLYWYRRVMGKEIKFLLHFVKESKQDESGMPNNRFLAERTGGTYSTLKVQPAELEDSGVYFCASSQSRGRSTEAFFGQGTRLTVV.

This chain links TRBV6-5 with TRBJ2-5; tentative D call: TRBD2 (7 bases). The V end lost 2 bases, the J end lost 3 bases, and 10 bases lay between the germline ends. CDR1 is MNHEY, CDR2 SVGAGI, per germline. The CDR3 contains 14 residues. The CDR3 nucleotides read TGTGCCAGCAGTTACGCGGGGGCCGAAGAGACCCAGTACTTC. Its protein is CASSYAGAEETQYF.

The chain couples TRBV5-1 to TRBJ2-5; 7 bases are a match to TRBD2. V shed 4 bases, J shed 4 bases, and the junction held 16 bases outside the gene matches. CDR1 is SGHRS, CDR2 YFSETQ, per germline. The CDR3 totals 17 residues. The CDR3: CASSRRLVQRDVETQYF. The CDR3 DNA reads TGCGCCAGCAGCCGACGACTCGTGCAGCGGGATGTAGAGACCCAGTACTTC.

The rearrangement uses TRBV19 and TRBJ1-1, with 9 bases identical to TRBD1. Germline V gives CDR1 LNHDA, CDR2 SQIVND (reference sequence). Trimming took 7 bases from V and 2 from J; bases not matched to a gene: 8. CDR3 length: 15 amino acids. The CDR3 DNA is TGTGCCAGTATCCCGACAGGGGGGCTAAACACTGAAGCTTTCTTT. It encodes CASIPTGGLNTEAFF.

The rearrangement links TRBV18 to TRBJ2-7; D is uncertain. CDR1 and CDR2 (germline): KGHSH, LQKENI. V dropped 3 bases and J dropped 0 bases, with 6 bases sitting between them. This CDR3 is 13 amino acids long. The CDR3 loop reads CASSPPSSYEQYV. The CDR3 nucleotides are TGTGCCAGCTCACCTCCTAGCTCCTACGAGCAGTACGTC.

The V and J genes are TRBV19 and TRBJ2-1, with 10 positions matching TRBD2. The CDR3 sequence is 15 residues long. After removal of 7 bases from V and 6 bases from J, the junction contained 9 bases not matched to a gene. CDR1 and CDR2 (germline): LNHDA, SQIVND (reference sequence). Here the CDR3 reads CASKEAGGESNEQFF. The CDR3 coding sequence is TGTGCCAGTAAGGAAGCGGGGGGGGAGTCCAATGAGCAGTTCTTC.

The table lists this clone with a few counts. As DNA, the CDR3 is TGTGCCAGCAGTGGGACAGACTCAACAGATACGCAGTATTTT. Translation: CASSGTDSTDTQYF. The chain couples TRBV6-1 to TRBJ2-3, with a weak D call TRBD1 (6 bases). This CDR3 is built from 14 residues. Per germline, CDR1 MNHNS and CDR2 SASEGT. Trimming cost V 4 bases and J 3 bases, with 11 bases left between them.

This sequence joins TRBV5-1 and TRBJ2-5, with TRBD1 matching over 11 bases. The CDR3 loop spans 15 amino acids. V trimming: 1 base; J trimming: 5 bases; junction bases outside the gene matches: 4. Germline CDR1 and CDR2: SGHRS and YFSETQ. CDR3 DNA: TGCGCCAGCAGCTTGCGGACAGGGGGCCAGGAGACCCAGTACTTC. It codes for CASSLRTGGQETQYF.

J is TRBJ1-3 and V is TRBV5-1; D perhaps matches TRBD1 (6 bases). With 2 bases removed from V and 4 bases from J, the gap between germline ends came to 13 bases. CDR1 and CDR2 (germline): SGHRS, YFSETQ. The CDR3 runs to 15 residues. For the CDR3, the DNA is TGCGCCAGCAGCTTATTGGGGGCGGAGGGAAACACCATATATTTT. It specifies CASSLLGAEGNTIYF.

The V gene is TRBV11-3, the J gene TRBJ1-6, with 11 bases aligning to TRBD1. Trimming took 4 bases from V and 7 from J; bases not matched to a gene: 6. The CDR3 extends over 16 amino acids. Germline V gene data show CDR1 as SGHNT and CDR2 as YENEEA. The CDR3 loop is CASSSPDRGRNSPLHF. The DNA for the CDR3 is TGTGCCAGCAGCTCACCGGACAGGGGGCGGAATTCACCCCTCCACTTT.

This clone was picked up a small number of times. This chain joins TRBV2 and TRBJ2-1; 9 bases line up with TRBD2. V gave up 2 bases and J gave up 7 bases; unmatched junction bases: 6. The CDR3 totals 15 residues. CDR1 and CDR2 from the germline V gene are SNHLY and FYNNEI. The CDR3 loop is CASSERSGGANEQFF. CDR3 DNA: TGTGCCAGCAGTGAACGTAGCGGGGGAGCAAATGAGCAGTTCTTC.

The chain's CDR3 is CASSDRGDYNEKLFF. The CDR3 region has the DNA TGTGCCAGCAGCGACAGGGGGGACTATAATGAAAAACTGTTTTTT. The chain is built from TRBV5-6 and TRBJ1-4; 9 positions match TRBD1. The CDR3 totals 15 residues. Per germline, CDR1 SGHDT and CDR2 YYEEEE. Trimming cost V 4 bases and J 4 bases; bases outside gene matches: 5.